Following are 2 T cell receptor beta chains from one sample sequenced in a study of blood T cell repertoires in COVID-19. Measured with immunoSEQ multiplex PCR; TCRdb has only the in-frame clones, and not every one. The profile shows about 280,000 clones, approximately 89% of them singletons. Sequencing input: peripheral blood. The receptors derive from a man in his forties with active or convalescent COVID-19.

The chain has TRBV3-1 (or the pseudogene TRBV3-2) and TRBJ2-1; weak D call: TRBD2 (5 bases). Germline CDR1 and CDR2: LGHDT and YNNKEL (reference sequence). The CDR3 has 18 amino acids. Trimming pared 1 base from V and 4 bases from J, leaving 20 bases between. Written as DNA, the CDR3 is TGTGCCAGCAGCCAAGTGAGCGGTTCGAAAACGAGGTACAATGAGCAGTTCTTC. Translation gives CASSQVSGSKTRYNEQFF.

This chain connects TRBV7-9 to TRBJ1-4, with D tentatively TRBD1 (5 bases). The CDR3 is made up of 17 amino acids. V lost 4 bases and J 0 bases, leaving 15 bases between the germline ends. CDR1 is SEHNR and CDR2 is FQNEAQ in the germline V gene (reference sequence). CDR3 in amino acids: CASSSLGVFPTNEKLFF. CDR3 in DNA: TGTGCCAGCAGCTCCTTAGGGGTCTTTCCAACTAATGAAAAACTGTTTTTT.